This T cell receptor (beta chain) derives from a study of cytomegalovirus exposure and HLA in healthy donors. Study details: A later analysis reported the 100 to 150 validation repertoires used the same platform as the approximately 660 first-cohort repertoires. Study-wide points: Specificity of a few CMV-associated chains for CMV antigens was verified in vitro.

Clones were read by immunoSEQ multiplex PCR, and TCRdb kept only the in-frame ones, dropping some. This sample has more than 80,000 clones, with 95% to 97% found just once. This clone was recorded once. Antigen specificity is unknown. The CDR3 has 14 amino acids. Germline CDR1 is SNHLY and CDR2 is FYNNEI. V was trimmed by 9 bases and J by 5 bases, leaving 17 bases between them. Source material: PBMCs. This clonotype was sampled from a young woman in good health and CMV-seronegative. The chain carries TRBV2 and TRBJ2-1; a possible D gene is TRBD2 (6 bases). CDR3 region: CARKYIAEDNEQFF. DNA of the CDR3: TGTGCCAGGAAGTATATAGCGGAGGACAATGAGCAGTTCTTC.